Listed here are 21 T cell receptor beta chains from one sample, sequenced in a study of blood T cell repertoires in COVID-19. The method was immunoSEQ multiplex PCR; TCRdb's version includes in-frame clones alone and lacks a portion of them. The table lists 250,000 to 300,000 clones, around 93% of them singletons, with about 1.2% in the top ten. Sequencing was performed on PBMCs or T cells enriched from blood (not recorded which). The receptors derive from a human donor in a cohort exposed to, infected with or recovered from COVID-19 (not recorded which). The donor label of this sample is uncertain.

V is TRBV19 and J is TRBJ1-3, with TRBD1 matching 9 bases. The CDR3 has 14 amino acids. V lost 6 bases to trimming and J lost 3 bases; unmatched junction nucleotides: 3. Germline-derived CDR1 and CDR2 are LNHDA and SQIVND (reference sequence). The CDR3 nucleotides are TGTGCCAGTAGACAGGGGGCAGTTGGAAACACCATATATTTT. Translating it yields CASRQGAVGNTIYF. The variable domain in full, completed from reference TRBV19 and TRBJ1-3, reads DGGITQSPKYLFRKEGQNVTLSCEQNLNHDAMYWYRQDPGQGLRLIYYSQIVNDFQKGDIAEGYSVSREKKESFPLTVTSAQKNPTAFYLCASRQGAVGNTIYFGEGSWLTVV.

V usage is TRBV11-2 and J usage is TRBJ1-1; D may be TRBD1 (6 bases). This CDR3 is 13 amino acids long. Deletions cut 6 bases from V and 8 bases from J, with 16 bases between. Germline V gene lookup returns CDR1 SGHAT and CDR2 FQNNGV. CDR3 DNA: TGTGCCAGCAGTCGGGTAACAGGGAACGAAGCTTTCTTT. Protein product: CASSRVTGNEAFF. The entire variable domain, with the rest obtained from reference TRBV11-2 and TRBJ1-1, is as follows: EAGVAQSPRYKIIEKRQSVAFWCNPISGHATLYWYQQILGQGPKLLIQFQNNGVVDDSQLPKDRFSAERLKGVDSTLKIQPAKLEDSAVYLCASSRVTGNEAFFGQGTRLTVV.

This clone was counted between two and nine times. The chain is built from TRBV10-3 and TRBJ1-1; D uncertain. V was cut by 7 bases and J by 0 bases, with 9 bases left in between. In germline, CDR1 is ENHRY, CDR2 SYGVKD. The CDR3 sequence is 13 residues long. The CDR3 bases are TGTGCCATCACTGGGGAGATGAACACTGAAGCTTTCTTT. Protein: CAITGEMNTEAFF.

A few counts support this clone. CDR3 in DNA: TGTGCCAGCTCTGGCGGAAACGGCCGCAATCAGCCCCAGCATTTT. It encodes CASSGGNGRNQPQHF. V is TRBV18 and J is TRBJ1-5; D is undetermined. Germline V gene sequence: CDR1 KGHSH, CDR2 LQKENI. CDR3 size: 15 residues. Trimming stripped 6 bases from V and 2 bases from J, with 14 bases between.

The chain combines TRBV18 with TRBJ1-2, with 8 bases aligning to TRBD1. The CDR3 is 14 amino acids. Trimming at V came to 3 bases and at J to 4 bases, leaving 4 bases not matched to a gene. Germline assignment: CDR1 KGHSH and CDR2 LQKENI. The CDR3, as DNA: TGTGCCAGCTCACCCACGACAGGGGCCTATGGCTACACCTTC. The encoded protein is CASSPTTGAYGYTF.

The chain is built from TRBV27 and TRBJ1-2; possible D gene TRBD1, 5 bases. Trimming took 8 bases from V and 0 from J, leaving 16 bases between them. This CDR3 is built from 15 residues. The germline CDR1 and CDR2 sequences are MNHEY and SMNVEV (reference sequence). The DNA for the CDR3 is TGTGCCAGCGCGCCATTCCAGGGCCCTAACTATGGCTACACCTTC. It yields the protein CASAPFQGPNYGYTF.

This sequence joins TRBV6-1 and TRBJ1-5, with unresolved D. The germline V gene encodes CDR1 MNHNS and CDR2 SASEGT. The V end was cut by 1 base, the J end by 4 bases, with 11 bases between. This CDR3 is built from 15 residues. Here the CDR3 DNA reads TGTGCCAGCAGTGAAGGCCCCCAGTGGAATCAGCCCCAGCATTTT. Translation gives CASSEGPQWNQPQHF.

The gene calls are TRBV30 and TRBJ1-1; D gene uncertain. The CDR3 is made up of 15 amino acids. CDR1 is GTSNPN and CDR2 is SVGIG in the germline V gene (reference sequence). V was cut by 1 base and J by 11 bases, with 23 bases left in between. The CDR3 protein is CAWSGPRERYMEAFF. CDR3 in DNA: TGTGCCTGGAGTGGGCCCCGCGAACGCTATATGGAGGCTTTCTTT.

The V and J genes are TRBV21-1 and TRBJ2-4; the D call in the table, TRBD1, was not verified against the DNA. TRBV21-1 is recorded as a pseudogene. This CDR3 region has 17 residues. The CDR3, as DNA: TGTTCACTTCTTGGGGAAGGGGACAGGCTAGCCAAAAACATTCAGTACTTC. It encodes CSLLGEGDRLAKNIQYF.

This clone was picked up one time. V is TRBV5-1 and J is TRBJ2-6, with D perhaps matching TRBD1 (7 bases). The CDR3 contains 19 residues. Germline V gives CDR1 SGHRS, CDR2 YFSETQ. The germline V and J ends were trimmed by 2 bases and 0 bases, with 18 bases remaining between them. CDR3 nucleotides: TGCGCCAGCAGCTTCCAACGGACAGGAGCGGGCTCTGGGGCCAACGTCCTGACTTTC. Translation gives CASSFQRTGAGSGANVLTF.

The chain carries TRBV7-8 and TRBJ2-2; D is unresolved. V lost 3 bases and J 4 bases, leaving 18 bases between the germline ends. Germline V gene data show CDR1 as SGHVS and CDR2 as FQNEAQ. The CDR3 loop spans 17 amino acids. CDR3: CASSFIPSRKLTGELFF. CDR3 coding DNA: TGTGCCAGCAGCTTTATACCGAGCAGGAAGCTCACCGGGGAGCTGTTTTTT.

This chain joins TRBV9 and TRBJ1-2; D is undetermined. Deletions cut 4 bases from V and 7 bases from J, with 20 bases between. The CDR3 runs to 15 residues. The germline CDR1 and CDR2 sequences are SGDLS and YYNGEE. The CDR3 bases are TGTGCCAGCAGCCGCTTTGGGAGGGATAGAAGTGGCTACACCTTC. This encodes CASSRFGRDRSGYTF.

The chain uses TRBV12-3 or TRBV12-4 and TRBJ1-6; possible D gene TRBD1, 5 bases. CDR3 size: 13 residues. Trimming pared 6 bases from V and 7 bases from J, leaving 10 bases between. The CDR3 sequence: CASSIQGNSPLHF. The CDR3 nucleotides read TGTGCCAGCAGCATCCAGGGAAATTCACCCCTCCACTTT.

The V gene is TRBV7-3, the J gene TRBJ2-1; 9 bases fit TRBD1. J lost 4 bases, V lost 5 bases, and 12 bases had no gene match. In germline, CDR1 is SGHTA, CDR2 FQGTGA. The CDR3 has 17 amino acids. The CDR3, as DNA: TGTGCCAGCAGCCGGGACCAACCGGGACAGGGATACAATGAGCAGTTCTTC. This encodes CASSRDQPGQGYNEQFF.

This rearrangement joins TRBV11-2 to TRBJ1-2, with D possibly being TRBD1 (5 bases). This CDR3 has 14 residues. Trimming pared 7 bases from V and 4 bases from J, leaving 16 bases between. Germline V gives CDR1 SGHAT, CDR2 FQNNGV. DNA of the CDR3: TGTGCCAGCAACCTTGGAGACAGCTTCTATGGCTACACCTTC. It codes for CASNLGDSFYGYTF.

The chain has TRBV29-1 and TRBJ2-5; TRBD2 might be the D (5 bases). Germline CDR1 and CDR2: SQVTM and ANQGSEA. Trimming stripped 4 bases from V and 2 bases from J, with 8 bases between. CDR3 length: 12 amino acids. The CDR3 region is CSVAGIQETQYF. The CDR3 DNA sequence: TGCAGCGTTGCCGGGATACAAGAGACCCAGTACTTC.

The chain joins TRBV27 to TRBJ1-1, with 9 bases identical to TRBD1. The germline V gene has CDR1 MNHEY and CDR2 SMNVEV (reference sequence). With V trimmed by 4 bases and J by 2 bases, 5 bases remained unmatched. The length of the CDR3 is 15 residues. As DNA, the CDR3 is TGTGCCAGCAGTTCCAGGACAGGGGTAAACACTGAAGCTTTCTTT. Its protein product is CASSSRTGVNTEAFF.

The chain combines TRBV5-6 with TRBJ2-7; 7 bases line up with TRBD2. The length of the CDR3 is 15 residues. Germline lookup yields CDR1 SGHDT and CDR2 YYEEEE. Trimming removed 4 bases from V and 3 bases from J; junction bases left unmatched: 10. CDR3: CASSLGGQINYEQYF. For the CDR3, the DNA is TGTGCCAGCAGCCTGGGAGGGCAGATCAACTACGAGCAGTACTTC.

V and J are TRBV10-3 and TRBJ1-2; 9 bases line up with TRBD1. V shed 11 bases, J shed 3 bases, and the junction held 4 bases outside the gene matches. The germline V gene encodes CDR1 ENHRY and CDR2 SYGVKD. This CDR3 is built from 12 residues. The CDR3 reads CAGTGGDYGYTF. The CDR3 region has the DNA TGTGCCGGAACAGGGGGCGACTATGGCTACACCTTC.

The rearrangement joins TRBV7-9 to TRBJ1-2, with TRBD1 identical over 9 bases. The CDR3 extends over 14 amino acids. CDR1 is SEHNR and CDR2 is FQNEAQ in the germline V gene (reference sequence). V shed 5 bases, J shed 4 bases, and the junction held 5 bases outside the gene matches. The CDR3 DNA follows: TGTGCCAGCAGCACAACAGGGGGCTTCTATGGCTACACCTTC. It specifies CASSTTGGFYGYTF.

For the CDR3, the DNA is TGTGCCATCGGGGGGTTGGGTGGCTACACCTTC. Translation: CAIGGLGGYTF. The chain joins TRBV2 to TRBJ1-2, with a possible D match to TRBD1 (5 bases). Between the trimmed V and J ends, which lost 10 bases and 7 bases, there was a span of 13 bases. In germline, CDR1 is SNHLY, CDR2 FYNNEI. The CDR3 has 11 residues.